This T cell receptor beta chain derives from a study of patients and donors after allogeneic stem cell transplantation. This clonotype turned up a few times. CDR1 is MNHEY, CDR2 SVGAGI, per germline. The CDR3 length is 15 residues. The V segment lost 5 bases and the J segment 7 bases; nucleotides outside the gene matches: 10. Each CDR3 protein is one row after TCRdb ran MiXCR on the RT-PCR reads. The sample contains about 23,000 distinct CDR3 sequences, 25% to 35% of which appear only once. The sequence was obtained from a human donor who was either an allogeneic HSCT recipient or a stem cell or donor lymphocyte infusion donor (not recorded which). It is not recorded whose cells these are; they may come from a transplant donor. The sequencing input was blood, either unsorted or a sorted T cell fraction (not recorded which). The J gene is TRBJ2-1, the V gene TRBV6-5, with TRBD2 matching over 8 bases. CDR3 protein: CASSLGGASRNEQFF. Here the CDR3 DNA reads TGTGCCAGCAGTCTCGGGGGGGCCTCGAGAAATGAGCAGTTCTTC.